One sample yielded the 12 T cell receptor beta chains listed below, sequenced in a study of blood T cell repertoires in COVID-19. Profiled with immunoSEQ multiplex PCR; TCRdb holds only in-frame clones, not every one. The table includes about 400,000 clones, 89% detected once. The source material was PBMCs or T cells enriched from blood (not recorded which). These receptor sequences come from a woman aged 25 to 39 who had recovered from COVID-19.

The J gene is TRBJ2-1, the V gene TRBV30; weak D call: TRBD2 (5 bases). CDR3 length: 14 amino acids. V lost 1 base, J lost 9 bases, and 16 bases lay in between. Germline-derived CDR1 and CDR2 are GTSNPN and SVGIG (reference sequence). The DNA of the CDR3 is TGTGCCTGGAGTGCGTTAGGGAGAAAGGGTGAGCAGTTCTTC. Protein product: CAWSALGRKGEQFF.

The chain couples TRBV29-1 to TRBJ2-6; D remains ambiguous. Germline-derived CDR1 and CDR2 are SQVTM and ANQGSEA. The length of the CDR3 is 13 residues. Trimming took 6 bases from V and 2 from J, leaving 8 bases between them. For the CDR3, the DNA is TGCAGCGTGCAGGTCCCTGGGGCCAACGTCCTGACTTTC. Residues: CSVQVPGANVLTF.

The chain has TRBV20-1 and TRBJ1-4; no clear D gene. Trimming stripped 3 bases from V and 6 bases from J, with 14 bases between. Germline lookup yields CDR1 DFQATT and CDR2 SNEGSKA (reference sequence). CDR3 length equals 14 residues. In DNA form, the CDR3 reads TGCAGTGCTAGTGCGACGGACGGGGATGAAAAACTGTTTTTT. Its protein is CSASATDGDEKLFF.

The rearrangement joins TRBV7-3 to TRBJ2-1, with TRBD2 matching 8 bases. Per the germline V gene, CDR1 is SGHTA and CDR2 is FQGTGA. V dropped 5 bases and J dropped 8; count of bases not matched to a gene: 17. This CDR3 spans 17 amino acids. The CDR3 DNA sequence: TGTGCCAGCAGCCGAAATTATGGGCGGGAGGTTGGTGATGAGCAGTTCTTC. Translated: CASSRNYGREVGDEQFF. The full variable domain, its missing parts supplied by reference TRBV7-3 and TRBJ2-1, is GAGVSQTPSNKVTEKGKYVELRCDPISGHTALYWYRQSLGQGPEFLIYFQGTGAADDSGLPNDRFFAVRPEGSVSTLKIQRTERGDSAVYLCASSRNYGREVGDEQFFGPGTRLTVL.

The V gene is TRBV4-1, the J gene TRBJ2-7; 10 nucleotides agree with TRBD2. V was pared by 0 bases and J by 6 bases, with 5 bases of the junction left unmatched. Per the germline V gene, CDR1 is MGHRA and CDR2 is YSYEKL. The CDR3 spans 15 residues. The CDR3 nucleotides are TGCGCCAGCAGCCAAGATTGGCTAGCGGGAGCCGAGCAGTACTTC. Translation gives CASSQDWLAGAEQYF.

The CDR3 nucleotides are TGCGCCAGCAGCTACACAGGGGTAACCTACGAGCAGTACTTC. Translating it yields CASSYTGVTYEQYF. The chain is built from TRBV5-1 and TRBJ2-7, with TRBD1 matching over 7 bases. The CDR3 runs to 14 residues. CDR1 SGHRS and CDR2 YFSETQ come from the germline V gene. Trimming removed 3 bases from V and 2 bases from J; junction bases left unmatched: 5. The variable domain in full, completed from reference TRBV5-1 and TRBJ2-7, reads KAGVTQTPRYLIKTRGQQVTLSCSPISGHRSVSWYQQTPGQGLQFLFEYFSETQRNKGNFPGRFSGRQFSNSRSEMNVSTLELGDSALYLCASSYTGVTYEQYFGPGTRLTVT.

The V and J genes are TRBV4-2 and TRBJ1-4; 8 bases agree with TRBD1. V was pared by 0 bases and J by 10 bases, with 10 bases of the junction left unmatched. The CDR3 totals 16 residues. Germline V CDR1 and CDR2: LGHNA, YNFKEQ. CDR3 DNA: TGTGCCAGCAGCCAAGATCGGACAGGGAGTTCAGTAAAACTGTTTTTT. Protein: CASSQDRTGSSVKLFF.

This chain links TRBV30 with TRBJ1-1; 7 bases agree with TRBD1. Germline loops: CDR1 GTSNPN, CDR2 SVGIG (reference sequence). The junction had 6 bases not matched to a gene; V was cut back by 5 bases and J by 6 bases. This CDR3 is built from 12 residues. CDR3 DNA sequence: TGTGCCTGGGACAGGGCGGCCTCTGAAGCTTTCTTT. Translated, it gives CAWDRAASEAFF.

V gene TRBV21-1 combines with J gene TRBJ1-5; no check of the table's D call, TRBD1, against the DNA was made. TRBV21-1 represents a pseudogene. This CDR3 is 20 amino acids long. CDR3 DNA sequence: TGTGCCAGCAGCAAAGCGCTTACAGGGGCCTCCTCGTATAGCAATCAGCCCCAGCATTTT. Its translation: CASSKALTGASSYSNQPQHF.

V usage is TRBV5-1 and J usage is TRBJ2-6; D is ambiguous. V gave up 0 bases and J gave up 1 base, with 2 bases separating them. The CDR3 has 14 amino acids. Germline CDR1 is SGHRS and CDR2 is YFSETQ. The CDR3 reads CASSLASGANVLTF. CDR3 bases: TGCGCCAGCAGCTTGGCATCTGGGGCCAACGTCCTGACTTTC.

V is TRBV6-5 and J is TRBJ2-3, with 8 nucleotides matching TRBD2. Germline V gene sequence: CDR1 MNHEY, CDR2 SVGAGI. V lost 2 bases to trimming and J lost 4 bases; unmatched junction nucleotides: 8. This CDR3 region has 16 residues. The CDR3 here is CASSYIREGGADTQYF. The CDR3 DNA reads TGTGCCAGCAGTTACATACGGGAGGGGGGCGCAGATACGCAGTATTTT.

CDR3 DNA: TGTGCCATCAGTGCCTCCGGGACTACCTCTTCCTACAATGAGCAGTTCTTC. This translates into CAISASGTTSSYNEQFF. The rearrangement joins TRBV10-3 to TRBJ2-1; 7 positions agree with TRBD2. The V gene's germline CDR1 is ENHRY and CDR2 SYGVKD. The CDR3 totals 17 residues. J was trimmed by 1 base and V by 4 bases; bases with no gene match: 10.